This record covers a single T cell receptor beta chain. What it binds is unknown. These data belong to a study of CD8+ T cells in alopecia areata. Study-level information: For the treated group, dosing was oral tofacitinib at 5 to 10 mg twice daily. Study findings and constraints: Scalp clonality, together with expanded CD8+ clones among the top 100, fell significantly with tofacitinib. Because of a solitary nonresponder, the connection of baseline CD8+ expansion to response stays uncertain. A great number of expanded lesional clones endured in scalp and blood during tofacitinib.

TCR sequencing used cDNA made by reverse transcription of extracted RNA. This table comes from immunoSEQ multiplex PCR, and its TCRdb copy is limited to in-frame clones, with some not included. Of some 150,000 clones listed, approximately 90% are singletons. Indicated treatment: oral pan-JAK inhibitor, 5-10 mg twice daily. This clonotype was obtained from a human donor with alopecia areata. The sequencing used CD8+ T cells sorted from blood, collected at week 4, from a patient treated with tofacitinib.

This CDR3 reads CASSLVGTGELFF. The CDR3 DNA reads as TGTGCCAGCAGCTTAGTGGGCACCGGGGAGCTGTTTTTT. The V call is TRBV13, the J call TRBJ2-2; D gene ambiguous. The CDR3 totals 13 residues. From germline, CDR1 is PRHDT and CDR2 FYEKMQ (reference sequence). V dropped 1 base and J dropped 4 bases, with 4 bases sitting between them.